Included here is one T cell receptor beta chain sequence, with context. Its antigen is not known. The study drew all its donors from Caucasian adults living in Nashville, Tennessee. In germline, CDR1 is MNHEY, CDR2 SMNVEV (reference sequence). With 6 bases clipped from V and 0 bases from J, the junction kept 15 bases outside the gene matches. This CDR3 is 18 amino acids long. TCRdb's table, derived via immunoSEQ multiplex PCR, lists solely in-frame clones and lacks some. The table has roughly 2.2 million clones, around 93% seen once; the top ten hold more than 0.35%. These data belong to a study of shared clonotypes between healthy human individuals. Turning to the study itself: A donor's plate count was three for CD4 naive and three for CD4 memory; CD8 naive had two and CD8 memory one.

General observations from the study: Sequencing depth was a factor that was expected to affect clonotype sharing among donors. Non-shared clonotypes showed lower generation probabilities than clonotypes common to all four donors.

The chain couples TRBV27 to TRBJ2-7; TRBD2 agrees at 9 bases. The receptor's source is a man aged 18-30 years in good health. Some clones in this sample may be carry-over from other donors' samples. The sequencing sample was made of naive CD4+ T cells from PBMCs. Subset given: CD45RA+ positively selected. This CDR3 is CASSTKLAGGLYSYEQYF. CDR3 DNA: TGTGCCAGCAGCACCAAACTAGCGGGCGGGCTTTACTCCTACGAGCAGTACTTC.